This entry features one T cell receptor beta chain sequence. Its antigen is not known. The V gene's germline CDR1 is ENHRY and CDR2 SYGVKD. Trimming took off 3 bases at V and 11 bases at J, with 16 bases between the two ends. The CDR3 runs to 13 residues. This record comes from a study of cytomegalovirus exposure and HLA in healthy donors. Study-level results: A later analysis linked a missense DCLRE1C variant to TCR beta V- and J-gene trimming. The study recorded 160 or so TCR beta chains that were cytomegalovirus-associated.

Amplification used 60 Vbeta primers and 13 Jbeta primers. Using immunoSEQ multiplex PCR, the repertoire was profiled, and TCRdb retains in-frame clones only, with some absent. This sample has 120,000 to 150,000 clones, with around a tenth found just once. This TCR came from a male donor in good health and CMV-seronegative. The sequenced sample consisted of PBMCs. The chain joins TRBV10-3 to TRBJ1-1; D unclear. The chain's CDR3 is CAISEFQNIGAFF. CDR3 DNA sequence: TGTGCCATCAGTGAATTCCAGAACATTGGTGCTTTCTTT.